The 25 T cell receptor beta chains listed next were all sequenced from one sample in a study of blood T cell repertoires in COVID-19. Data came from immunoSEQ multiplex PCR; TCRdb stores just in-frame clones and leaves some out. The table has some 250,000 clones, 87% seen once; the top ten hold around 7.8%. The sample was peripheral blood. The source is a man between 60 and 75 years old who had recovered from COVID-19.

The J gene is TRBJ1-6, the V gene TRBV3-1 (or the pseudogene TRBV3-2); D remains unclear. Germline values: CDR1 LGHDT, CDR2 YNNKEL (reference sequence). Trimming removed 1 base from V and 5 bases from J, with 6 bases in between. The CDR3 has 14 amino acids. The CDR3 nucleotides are TGTGCCAGCAGCCAAGTAAATAATAATTCACCCCTCCACTTT. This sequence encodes CASSQVNNNSPLHF.

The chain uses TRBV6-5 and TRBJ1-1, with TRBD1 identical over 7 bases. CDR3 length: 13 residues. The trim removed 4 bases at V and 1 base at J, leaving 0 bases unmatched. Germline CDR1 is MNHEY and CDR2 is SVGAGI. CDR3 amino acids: CASSWTGNTEAFF. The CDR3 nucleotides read TGTGCCAGCAGTTGGACAGGGAACACTGAAGCTTTCTTT.

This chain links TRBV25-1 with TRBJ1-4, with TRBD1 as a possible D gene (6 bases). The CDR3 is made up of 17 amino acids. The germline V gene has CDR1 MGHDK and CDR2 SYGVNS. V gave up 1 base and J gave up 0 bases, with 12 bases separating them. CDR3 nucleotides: TGTGCCAGCAGTGAATCCCCCGACAGGACAACTAATGAAAAACTGTTTTTT. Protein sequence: CASSESPDRTTNEKLFF.

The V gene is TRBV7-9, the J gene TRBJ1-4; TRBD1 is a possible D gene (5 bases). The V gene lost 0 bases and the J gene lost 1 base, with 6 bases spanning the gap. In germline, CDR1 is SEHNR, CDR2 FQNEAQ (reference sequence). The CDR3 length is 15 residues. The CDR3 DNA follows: TGTGCCAGCAGCTTAGCCAGGGAAACTAATGAAAAACTGTTTTTT. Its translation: CASSLARETNEKLFF.

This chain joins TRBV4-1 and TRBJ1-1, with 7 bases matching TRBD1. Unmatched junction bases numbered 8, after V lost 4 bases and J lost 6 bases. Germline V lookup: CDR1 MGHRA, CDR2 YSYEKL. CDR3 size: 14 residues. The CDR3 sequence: CASSPPTGQAEAFF. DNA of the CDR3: TGCGCCAGCAGCCCGCCGACAGGGCAGGCTGAAGCTTTCTTT.

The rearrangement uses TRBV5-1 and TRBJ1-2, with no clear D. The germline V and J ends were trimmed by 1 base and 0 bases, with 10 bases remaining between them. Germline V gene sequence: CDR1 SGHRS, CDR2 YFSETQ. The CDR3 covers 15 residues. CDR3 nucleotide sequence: TGCGCCAGCAGCTTGCCTGGACTTACTAACTATGGCTACACCTTC. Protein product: CASSLPGLTNYGYTF.

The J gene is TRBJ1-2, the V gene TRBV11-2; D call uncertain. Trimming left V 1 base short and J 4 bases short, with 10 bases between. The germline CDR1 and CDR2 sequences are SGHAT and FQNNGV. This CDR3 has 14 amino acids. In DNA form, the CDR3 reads TGTGCCAGCAGCTTAGTTGGCCCAGGCTATGGCTACACCTTC. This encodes CASSLVGPGYGYTF.

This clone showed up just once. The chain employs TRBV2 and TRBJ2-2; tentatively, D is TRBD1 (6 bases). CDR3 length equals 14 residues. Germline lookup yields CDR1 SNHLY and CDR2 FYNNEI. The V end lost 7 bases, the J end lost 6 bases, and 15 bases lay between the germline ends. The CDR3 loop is CASMDSPGPGELFF. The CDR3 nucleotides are TGTGCCAGCATGGACAGCCCCGGGCCCGGGGAGCTGTTTTTT.

The CDR3, as DNA: TGCGCCAGCAGCTCTCAGGAGGGGCTGAACACTGAAGCTTTCTTT. Translated: CASSSQEGLNTEAFF. This sequence joins TRBV5-1 and TRBJ1-1, with D possibly TRBD1 on 5 matching bases. Deletions cut 3 bases from V and 0 bases from J, with 12 bases between. CDR1 and CDR2 from the germline V gene are SGHRS and YFSETQ. The CDR3 runs 15 residues.

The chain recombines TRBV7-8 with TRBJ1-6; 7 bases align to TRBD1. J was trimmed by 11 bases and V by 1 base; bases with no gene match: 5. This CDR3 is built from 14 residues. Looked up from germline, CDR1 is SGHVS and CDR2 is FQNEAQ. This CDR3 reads CASSLGRGSAPLHF. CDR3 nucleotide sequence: TGTGCCAGCAGCTTAGGCAGGGGGAGCGCACCCCTCCACTTT.

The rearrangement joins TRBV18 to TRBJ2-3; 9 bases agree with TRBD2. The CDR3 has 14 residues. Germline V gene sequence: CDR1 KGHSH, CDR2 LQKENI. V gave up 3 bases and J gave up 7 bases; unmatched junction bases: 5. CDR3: CASSPAGTSNTQYF. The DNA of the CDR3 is TGTGCCAGCTCACCTGCCGGGACTAGCAATACGCAGTATTTT.

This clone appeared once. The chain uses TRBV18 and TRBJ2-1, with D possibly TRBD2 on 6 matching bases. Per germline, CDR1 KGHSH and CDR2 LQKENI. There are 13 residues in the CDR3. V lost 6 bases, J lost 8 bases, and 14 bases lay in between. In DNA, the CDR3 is TGTGCCAGCTCCGGGGGACTCACGTATGAGCAGTTCTTC. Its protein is CASSGGLTYEQFF.

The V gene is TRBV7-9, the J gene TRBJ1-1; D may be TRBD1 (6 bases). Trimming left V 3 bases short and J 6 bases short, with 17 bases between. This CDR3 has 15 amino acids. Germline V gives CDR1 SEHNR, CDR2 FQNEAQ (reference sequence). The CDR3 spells CASSFGGGAYAEAFF. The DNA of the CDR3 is TGTGCCAGCAGCTTCGGCGGGGGCGCTTACGCTGAAGCTTTCTTT.

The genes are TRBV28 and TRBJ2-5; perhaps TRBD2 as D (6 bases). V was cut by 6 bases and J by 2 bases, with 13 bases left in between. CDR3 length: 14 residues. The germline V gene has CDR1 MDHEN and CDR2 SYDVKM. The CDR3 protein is CASSKGGVQETQYF. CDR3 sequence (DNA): TGTGCCAGCAGCAAAGGAGGGGTACAAGAGACCCAGTACTTC. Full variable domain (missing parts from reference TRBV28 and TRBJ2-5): DVKVTQSSRYLVKRTGEKVFLECVQDMDHENMFWYRQDPGLGLRLIYFSYDVKMKEKGDIPEGYSVSREKKERFSLILESASTNQTSMYLCASSKGGVQETQYFGPGTRLLVL.

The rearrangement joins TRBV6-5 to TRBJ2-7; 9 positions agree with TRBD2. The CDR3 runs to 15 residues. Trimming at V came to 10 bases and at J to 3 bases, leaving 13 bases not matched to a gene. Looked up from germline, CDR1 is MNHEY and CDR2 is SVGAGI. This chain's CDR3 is CATGRRGGNYYEQYF. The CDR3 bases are TGTGCCACTGGGAGGCGGGGGGGCAACTACTACGAGCAGTACTTC.

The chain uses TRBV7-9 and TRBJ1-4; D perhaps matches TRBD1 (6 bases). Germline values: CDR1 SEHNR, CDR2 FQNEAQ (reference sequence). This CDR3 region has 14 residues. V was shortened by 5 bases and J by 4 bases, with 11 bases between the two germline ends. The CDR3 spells CASSPTGINEKLFF. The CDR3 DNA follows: TGTGCCAGCAGCCCTACAGGGATTAATGAAAAACTGTTTTTT.

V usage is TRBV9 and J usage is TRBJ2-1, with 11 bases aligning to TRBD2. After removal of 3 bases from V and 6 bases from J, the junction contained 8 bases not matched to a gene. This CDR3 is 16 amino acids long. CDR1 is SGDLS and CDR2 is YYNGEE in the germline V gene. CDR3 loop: CASSGRLAGFSNEQFF. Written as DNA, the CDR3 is TGTGCCAGCAGCGGTAGACTAGCGGGGTTCAGCAATGAGCAGTTCTTC.

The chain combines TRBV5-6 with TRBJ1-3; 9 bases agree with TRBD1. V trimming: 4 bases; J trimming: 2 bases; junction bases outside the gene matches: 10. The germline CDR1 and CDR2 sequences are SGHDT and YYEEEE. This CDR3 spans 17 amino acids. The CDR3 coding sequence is TGTGCCAGCAGCGGGGTTCTTCGGACAGGGGCTGGAAACACCATATATTTT. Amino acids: CASSGVLRTGAGNTIYF.

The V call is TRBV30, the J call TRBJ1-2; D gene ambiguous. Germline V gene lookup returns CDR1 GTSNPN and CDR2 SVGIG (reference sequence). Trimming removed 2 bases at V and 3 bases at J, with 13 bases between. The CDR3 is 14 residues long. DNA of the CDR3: TGTGCCTGGAGTTGGGCCGGTATGGACTATGGCTACACCTTC. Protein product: CAWSWAGMDYGYTF. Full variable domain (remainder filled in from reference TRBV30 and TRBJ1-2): SQTIHQWPATLVQPVGSPLSLECTVEGTSNPNLYWYRQAAGRGLQLLFYSVGIGQISSEVPQNLSASRPQDRQFILSSKKLLLSDSGFYLCAWSWAGMDYGYTFGSGTRLTVV.

The CDR3 reads CASSQEPTGGREQYF. The DNA of the CDR3 is TGTGCCAGCAGCCAAGAACCCACAGGGGGGCGGGAGCAGTACTTC. The chain carries TRBV3-1 (or the pseudogene TRBV3-2) and TRBJ2-7, with 8 bases aligning to TRBD1. V shed 0 bases and J 7 bases; nucleotides not matched to a gene: 8. CDR1 is LGHDT, CDR2 YNNKEL, per germline (reference sequence). This CDR3 has 15 amino acids.

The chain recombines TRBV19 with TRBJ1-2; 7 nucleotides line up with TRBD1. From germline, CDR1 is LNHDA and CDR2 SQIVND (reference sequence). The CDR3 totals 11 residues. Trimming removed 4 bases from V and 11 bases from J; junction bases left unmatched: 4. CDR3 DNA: TGTGCCAGTAGTAACAGGGGCGTGTACACCTTC. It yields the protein CASSNRGVYTF.

CDR3 DNA sequence: TGTGCCAGTTTAGGGCGGGGGGCGAGCTCCTACGAGCAGTACTTC. Its translation is CASLGRGASSYEQYF. The V and J genes are TRBV6-6 and TRBJ2-7; 8 positions agree with TRBD2. V dropped 9 bases and J dropped 0; count of bases not matched to a gene: 10. CDR1 is MNHNY, CDR2 SVGAGI, per germline (reference sequence). The CDR3 totals 15 residues.

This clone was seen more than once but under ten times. CDR3 sequence (DNA): TGTGCCAGCAGCGAGCAGGGGGCCCAGCCCCAGCATTTT. Translated, it gives CASSEQGAQPQHF. This sequence joins TRBV16 and TRBJ1-5, with TRBD1 matching over 8 bases. This CDR3 contains 13 residues. Germline CDR1 is KGHSY and CDR2 is FQNENV. Trimming removed 5 bases from V and 7 bases from J; junction bases left unmatched: 4.

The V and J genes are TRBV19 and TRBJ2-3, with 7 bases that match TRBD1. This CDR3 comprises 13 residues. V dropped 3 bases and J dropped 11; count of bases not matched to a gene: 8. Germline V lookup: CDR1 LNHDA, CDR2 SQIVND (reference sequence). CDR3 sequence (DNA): TGTGCCAGTAGTATTAACGGGGACAGCCAGCAGTATTTT. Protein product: CASSINGDSQQYF. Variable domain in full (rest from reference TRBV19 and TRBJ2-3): DGGITQSPKYLFRKEGQNVTLSCEQNLNHDAMYWYRQDPGQGLRLIYYSQIVNDFQKGDIAEGYSVSREKKESFPLTVTSAQKNPTAFYLCASSINGDSQQYFGPGTRLTVL.

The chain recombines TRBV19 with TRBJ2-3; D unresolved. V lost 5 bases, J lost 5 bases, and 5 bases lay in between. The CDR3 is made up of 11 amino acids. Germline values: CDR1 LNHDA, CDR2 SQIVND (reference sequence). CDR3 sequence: CASSVLDTQYF. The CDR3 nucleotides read TGTGCCAGTAGTGTATTAGATACGCAGTATTTT.